This passage covers 6 T cell receptor beta chains from one sample sequenced in a study of T cells after yellow fever vaccination. TCRdb analysed the 5' RACE reads with MiXCR anew, one entry per CDR3 protein. The table records some 390,000 distinct CDR3 sequences, around 6.4% of them present only once. The material was PBMCs, obtained 5 days after the yellow fever booster vaccination. The source of these receptors is a man between 25 and 39 years old who received the YFV17D yellow fever vaccine.

This chain connects TRBV5-1 to TRBJ2-3; TRBD1 agrees at 8 bases. CDR1 and CDR2 from the germline V gene are SGHRS and YFSETQ. There are 14 residues in the CDR3. J was trimmed by 4 bases and V by 3 bases; bases with no gene match: 4. CDR3 residues: CASSSDRVADTQYF. The CDR3 nucleotides read TGCGCCAGCAGCTCGGACAGGGTCGCAGATACGCAGTATTTT.

Only a few counts were recorded for this clonotype. The chain joins TRBV6-1 to TRBJ2-5; TRBD2 matches at 10 bases. The CDR3 is made up of 16 amino acids. Per the germline V gene, CDR1 is MNHNS and CDR2 is SASEGT. Trimming at V came to 6 bases and at J to 2 bases, leaving 9 bases not matched to a gene. As DNA, the CDR3 is TGTGCCAGCAGGAGTCAGACTAGCGGGTTACAAGAGACCCAGTACTTC. As protein: CASRSQTSGLQETQYF.

The chain uses TRBV3-1 and TRBJ2-5, with D uncertain. V was cut by 4 bases and J by 0 bases, with 9 bases left in between. The CDR3 runs 14 residues. Germline V gene lookup returns CDR1 LGHDT and CDR2 YNNKEL (reference sequence). In DNA, the CDR3 is TGTGCCAGCAGCCCACTGGAGTACCAAGAGACCCAGTACTTC. It translates to CASSPLEYQETQYF.

This clonotype occurred a few times. The chain has TRBV12-3 or TRBV12-4 and TRBJ2-1; D gene unclear. This CDR3 has 14 residues. The V end lost 3 bases, the J end lost 3 bases, and 9 bases lay between the germline ends. The CDR3 DNA sequence: TGTGCCAGCAGTTTTGCCGGGTTCTACAATGAGCAGTTCTTC. This encodes CASSFAGFYNEQFF.

This clonotype was observed at least ten times. This chain connects TRBV7-6 to TRBJ2-3; D remains ambiguous. The germline CDR1 and CDR2 sequences are SGHVS and FNYEAQ. CDR3 length equals 14 residues. V lost 3 bases to trimming and J lost 0 bases, with 7 bases between them. CDR3 protein: CASSFSPSTDTQYF. CDR3 coding DNA: TGTGCCAGCAGCTTTTCGCCAAGCACAGATACGCAGTATTTT.

This clonotype showed up many times. The V gene is TRBV18, the J gene TRBJ2-3, with 10 positions matching TRBD2. The length of the CDR3 is 15 residues. CDR1 is KGHSH and CDR2 is LQKENI in the germline V gene. V dropped 3 bases and J dropped 6; count of bases not matched to a gene: 6. CDR3 sequence (DNA): TGTGCCAGCTCACCCCCGGGACTAGCGAAGGATACGCAGTATTTT. Encoded protein: CASSPPGLAKDTQYF.